This T cell receptor (beta chain) comes out of a study of vaccination and CD4 T cells after COVID-19. CDR1 and CDR2 (germline): DFQATT, SNEGSKA (reference sequence). The CDR3 loop spans 16 amino acids. Trimming took 6 bases from V and 1 from J, leaving 20 bases between them. Treatment specified: roughly 10-day PBMC culture with coronavirus spike peptide pools or control peptides (ViraFEST assay). An Oncomine TCR Beta short-read assay was used to sequence the DNA from cultured CD4+ T cells. TCRdb re-called the PCR reads with MiXCR, one entry per CDR3 protein. The sample holds about 18,000 distinct CDR3 sequences; around 80% are singletons and the top ten take about 17%. A remark on this clonotype: Antigen specificity is unknown.

This specimen was CD4+ T cells from blood, cultured in vitro, taken after SARS-CoV-2 vaccination. The rearrangement uses TRBV20-1 and TRBJ2-3; D may correspond to TRBD1 or TRBD2 (6 bases each). This clonotype was obtained from a human donor who received a COVID-19 vaccine. Here the CDR3 reads CSAVRGPIYGTDTQYF. The DNA of the CDR3 is TGCAGTGCCGTTCGGGGGCCCATTTACGGCACAGATACGCAGTATTTT.